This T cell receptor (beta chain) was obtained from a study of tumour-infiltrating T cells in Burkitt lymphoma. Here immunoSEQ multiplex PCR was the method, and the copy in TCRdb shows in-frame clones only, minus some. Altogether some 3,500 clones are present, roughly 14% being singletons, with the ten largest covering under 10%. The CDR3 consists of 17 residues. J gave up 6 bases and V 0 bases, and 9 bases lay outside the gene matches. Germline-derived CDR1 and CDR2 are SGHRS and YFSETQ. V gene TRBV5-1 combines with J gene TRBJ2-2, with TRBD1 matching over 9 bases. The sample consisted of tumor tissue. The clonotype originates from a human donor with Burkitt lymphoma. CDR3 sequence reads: CASSLDVRGQGSGELFF. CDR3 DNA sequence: TGCGCCAGCAGCTTGGATGTGCGGGGACAGGGCTCCGGGGAGCTGTTTTTT.